This TCR beta chain is drawn from a study of T cell responses to AZD1222 COVID-19 vaccine. TCRdb's table, derived via immunoSEQ multiplex PCR, lists solely in-frame clones and lacks some. The sample lists some 40,000 clones, around 80% seen once, with less than 25% in the top ten. CDR3 length: 13 amino acids. Trimming shortened V by 4 bases and J by 1 base, and 7 bases separated the two germline ends. The germline V gene encodes CDR1 SEHNR and CDR2 FQNEAQ (reference sequence). Whole-study results and caveats: Only six people who got AZD1222 tested seropositive at baseline. Donors, mostly white British, included more females; clonal diversity was possibly underestimated. Researchers took repertoire samples only after the peak T cell response had come.

Notes on this clone: The antigen is unknown.

The material sequenced was peripheral blood, taken 28 days after the second dose of the MenACWY control vaccine. The V gene is TRBV7-9, the J gene TRBJ1-1, with D tentatively TRBD1 (5 bases). The clonotype originates from an adult who received the MenACWY meningococcal vaccine as a control. CDR3 nucleotides: TGTGCCAGCAGCTCCAGGGAGAACACTGAAGCTTTCTTT. It specifies CASSSRENTEAFF.